A selection of T cell receptor beta chains follows, all from one sample in a study of human T cells and chemical hapten exposure. Via MiXCR, TCRdb re-called the 5' RACE reads, giving one row per CDR3 protein. The table has about 140,000 distinct CDR3 sequences, about 4% seen once. These receptors were collected from a female donor in good health. Each CDR3 is given with its conserved first and last residue. The D gene is left open where the match is weak. A clone size is listed for some rows: how often the clone was seen (once, few, many), or a class if it is expanded.

D gene	J gene	V gene	clone size	CDR3 DNA	CDR3 protein
-	TRBJ2-1	TRBV19	many	TGTGCCAGTAATTCTCAGGCTCCGACCGGCTACAATGAGCAGTTCTTC	CASNSQAPTGYNEQFF
-	TRBJ1-3	TRBV7-8	many	TGTGCCAGCAGCTTAAGGGGGTCCGGGGACACCATATATTTT	CASSLRGSGDTIYF
-	TRBJ2-3	TRBV4-2	many	TGTGCCAGCAGCCAAGTCCCGTCTAGCACAGATACGCAGTATTTT	CASSQVPSSTDTQYF
TRBD1	TRBJ1-2	TRBV7-2	many	TGTGCCAGCAGCCAGCCCCGCAGACAGGGCTATGGCTATGGCTACACCTTC	CASSQPRRQGYGYGYTF
-	TRBJ1-2	TRBV28	many	TGTGCCAGCAGTCCCATTACCCTGGACAGATTAGGAAACTATGGCTACACCTTC	CASSPITLDRLGNYGYTF
-	TRBJ2-3	TRBV7-9	many	TGTGCCAGCAGCCAAGGGAGCGGCTTAGGCACAGATACGCAGTATTTT	CASSQGSGLGTDTQYF
-	TRBJ1-1	TRBV1	many	TGCACCAGCAGCCATAAGATACGGGAGATCATGAACACTGAAGCTTTCTTT	CTSSHKIREIMNTEAFF
-	TRBJ2-3	TRBV6-5	many	TGTGCCAGCAGGTCCACAACCTCTCCAGATACGCAGTATTTT	CASRSTTSPDTQYF
-	TRBJ1-1	TRBV12-3/TRBV12-4	many	TGTGCCAGCAGTCCTAGAAGGAACACTGAAGCTTTCTTT	CASSPRRNTEAFF
-	TRBJ2-1	TRBV7-9	-	TGTGCCAGCAGCTTATACAGTGAGCAGTTCTTC	CASSLYSEQFF
-	TRBJ2-3	TRBV5-1	-	TGCGCCAGCCGGGTTGGCAGCACAGATACGCAGTATTTT	CASRVGSTDTQYF
-	TRBJ2-3	TRBV3-1	many	TGTGCCAGCAGCCTGGCCGGACTCGTCACAGATACGCAGTATTTT	CASSLAGLVTDTQYF
-	TRBJ2-3	TRBV3-1	-	TGTGCCAGCAGCCAAGCCAGCGGCACAGATACGCAGTATTTT	CASSQASGTDTQYF
TRBD1	TRBJ2-3	TRBV10-3	many	TGTGCCATCAGTGAGGGACAGGCTCGCACAGATACGCAGTATTTT	CAISEGQARTDTQYF
-	TRBJ1-4	TRBV20-1	many	TGCAGTGCTAGAGATCCGGGGGCAGCTAATGAAAAACTGTTTTTT	CSARDPGAANEKLFF
-	TRBJ2-3	TRBV20-1	-	TGCAGTGCTAGAGACCCACGGGACTGTACTAGCACAGATACGCAGTATTTT	CSARDPRDCTSTDTQYF
-	TRBJ2-7	TRBV6-2/TRBV6-3	many	TGTGCCAGCAGTCCTGGACGGGCCCGGGGCGAGCAGTACTTC	CASSPGRARGEQYF
-	TRBJ2-4	TRBV18	many	TGTGCCAGCTCACCTCCCGCACAGAGACCTTTAGCCAAAAACATTCAGTACTTC	CASSPPAQRPLAKNIQYF
-	TRBJ1-2	TRBV13	-	TGTGCCAAACGCAGGGGATTAGACTATGGCTACACCTTC	CAKRRGLDYGYTF
-	TRBJ1-5	TRBV5-5	many	TGTGCCAGCAGCACAGACAGTATTCAGCCCCAGCATTTT	CASSTDSIQPQHF
-	TRBJ2-7	TRBV12-3/TRBV12-4	many	TGTGCCAGCAGGACGGGCCACCGAGGGGAGCAGTACTTC	CASRTGHRGEQYF
-	TRBJ2-1	TRBV6-4	many	TGTGCCAGCATTGGACACAATGAGCAGTTCTTC	CASIGHNEQFF
-	TRBJ2-7	TRBV7-8	many	TGTGCCAGCAGCCTCGGGACGGAATACGAGCAGTACTTC	CASSLGTEYEQYF
TRBD1	TRBJ1-4	TRBV7-9	many	TGTGCCAGCAGCTTACCGGGACAGATTAATGAAAAACTGTTTTTT	CASSLPGQINEKLFF
-	TRBJ1-2	TRBV7-2	many	TGTGCCAGCAGCTTACTAGGGCAGCGCTATGGCTACACCTTC	CASSLLGQRYGYTF
-	TRBJ1-5	TRBV7-2	many	TGTGCCAGCAAAATAGGCAATCAGCCCCAGCATTTT	CASKIGNQPQHF
TRBD1	TRBJ2-2	TRBV5-5	many	TGTGCCAGCAGCTTAAGACAGGGTCTCGACGGGGAGCTGTTTTTT	CASSLRQGLDGELFF
-	TRBJ1-1	TRBV15	-	TGTGCCACCAGCAGAGATCGTGCCAGGGGTTCCACTGAAGCTTTCTTT	CATSRDRARGSTEAFF
-	TRBJ1-2	TRBV4-3	many	TGCGCCAGCTCTCTACCCGGGGGGGCCCATGGCTACACCTTC	CASSLPGGAHGYTF
-	TRBJ2-1	TRBV7-9	many	TGTGCCAGCAGTCCAGTAGAAGGGCCGTACAATGAGCAGTTCTTC	CASSPVEGPYNEQFF
-	TRBJ2-7	TRBV20-1	many	TGCAGTGTTTTTCATGGACAGCCCTACGAGCAGTACTTC	CSVFHGQPYEQYF
TRBD1	TRBJ1-5	TRBV12-3/TRBV12-4	many	TGTGCCAGCAGTGGGGGACAGCATCAGCCCCAGCATTTT	CASSGGQHQPQHF
-	TRBJ1-1	TRBV9	few	TGTGCCAGCAGCGGAGTGGGCCAGCCTGAAGCTTTCTTT	CASSGVGQPEAFF
-	TRBJ2-7	TRBV3-1	many	TGTGCCAGCAGCCACCTACGGGGCTACGAGCAGTACTTC	CASSHLRGYEQYF
-	TRBJ1-1	TRBV7-9	many	TGTGCCAGCAGCCTCCGAGGGACGGAGAACACTGAAGCTTTCTTT	CASSLRGTENTEAFF
-	TRBJ2-7	TRBV20-1	many	TGCAGTGCTAGAGATGTTGAAACAGGGAAGCAGTACTTC	CSARDVETGKQYF
-	TRBJ2-7	TRBV6-2/TRBV6-3	many	TGTGCCAGTCAGGGAGGAGCCTACGAGCAGTACTTC	CASQGGAYEQYF
-	TRBJ1-5	TRBV28	many	TGTGCCAGCAGTGGCGCCGGGGGGGGGTATAATCAGCCCCAGCATTTT	CASSGAGGGYNQPQHF
TRBD1	TRBJ2-5	TRBV5-1	many	TGCGCCAGCAGAGGACAGGGGAGTTGGGAGACCCAGTACTTC	CASRGQGSWETQYF
-	TRBJ2-7	TRBV18	many	TGTGCCAGCTCACCACCAGTCAACAGCCCCTACGAGCAGTACTTC	CASSPPVNSPYEQYF
-	TRBJ1-6	TRBV12-3/TRBV12-4	many	TGTGCCAGCACCAGCCGGGACCGGGGTGTATCCCTCCACTTT	CASTSRDRGVSLHF
TRBD2	TRBJ2-3	TRBV12-3/TRBV12-4	many	TGTGCCAGCAGTTTCGAACTAGCGACAGATACGCAGTATTTT	CASSFELATDTQYF